This T cell receptor (beta chain) came from a study of shared clonotypes between healthy human individuals. Study summary: The study drew on two women and a few men aged 18 to 49 as donors.

Profiling relied on immunoSEQ multiplex PCR, and the TCRdb table lists in-frame clones only, not all of them. The table records about 1 million clones, about three quarters of them present only once. General study findings and limits: The genetic and exposure-history diversity represented was limited by few donors.

To note about this clone: Its antigen is currently unknown.

Trimming stripped 4 bases from V and 1 base from J, with 9 bases between. The CDR3 is 13 residues long. Germline V gives CDR1 SGHRS, CDR2 YFSETQ. The TCR was taken from a man between 18 and 29 years old in good health. V gene TRBV5-1 combines with J gene TRBJ2-7; TRBD1 or TRBD2 may be the D gene (5 bases each). The sequencing input was memory CD4+ T cells sorted from blood. The subset: CD45RA-negative fraction. The CDR3 DNA sequence: TGCGCCAGCAGCCGGGGCGGATCCTACGAGCAGTACTTC. Translating it yields CASSRGGSYEQYF. The complete variable domain, with remaining parts taken from reference TRBV5-1 and TRBJ2-7, reads KAGVTQTPRYLIKTRGQQVTLSCSPISGHRSVSWYQQTPGQGLQFLFEYFSETQRNKGNFPGRFSGRQFSNSRSEMNVSTLELGDSALYLCASSRGGSYEQYFGPGTRLTVT.